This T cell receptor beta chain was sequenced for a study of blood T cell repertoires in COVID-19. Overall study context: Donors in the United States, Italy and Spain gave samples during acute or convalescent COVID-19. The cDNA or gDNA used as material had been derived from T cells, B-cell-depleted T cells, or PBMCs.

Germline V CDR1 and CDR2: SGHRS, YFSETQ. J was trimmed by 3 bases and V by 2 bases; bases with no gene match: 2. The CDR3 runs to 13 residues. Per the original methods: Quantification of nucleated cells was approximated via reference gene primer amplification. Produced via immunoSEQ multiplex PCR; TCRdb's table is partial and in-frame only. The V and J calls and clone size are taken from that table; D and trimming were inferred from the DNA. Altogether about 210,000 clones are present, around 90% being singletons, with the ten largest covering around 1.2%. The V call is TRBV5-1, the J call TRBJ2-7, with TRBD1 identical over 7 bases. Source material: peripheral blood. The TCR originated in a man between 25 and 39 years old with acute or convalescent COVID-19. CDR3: CASSLTGVYEQYF. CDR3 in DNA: TGCGCCAGCAGCTTAACAGGGGTCTACGAGCAGTACTTC.